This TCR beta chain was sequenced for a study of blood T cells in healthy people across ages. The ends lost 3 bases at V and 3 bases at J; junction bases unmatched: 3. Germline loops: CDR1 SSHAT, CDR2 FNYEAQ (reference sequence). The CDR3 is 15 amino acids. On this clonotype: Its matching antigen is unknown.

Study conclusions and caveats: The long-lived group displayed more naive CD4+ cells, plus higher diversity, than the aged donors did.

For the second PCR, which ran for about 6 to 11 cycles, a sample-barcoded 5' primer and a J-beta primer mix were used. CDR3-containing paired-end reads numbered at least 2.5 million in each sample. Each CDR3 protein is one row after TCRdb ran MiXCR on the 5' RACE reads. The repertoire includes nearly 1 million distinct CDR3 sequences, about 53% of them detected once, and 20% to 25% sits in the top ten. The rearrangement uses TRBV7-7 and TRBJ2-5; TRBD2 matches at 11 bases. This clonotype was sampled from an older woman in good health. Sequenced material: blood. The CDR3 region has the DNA TGTGCCAGCAGCTTTTCGACTAGCGGGAAAGAGACCCAGTACTTC. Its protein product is CASSFSTSGKETQYF.